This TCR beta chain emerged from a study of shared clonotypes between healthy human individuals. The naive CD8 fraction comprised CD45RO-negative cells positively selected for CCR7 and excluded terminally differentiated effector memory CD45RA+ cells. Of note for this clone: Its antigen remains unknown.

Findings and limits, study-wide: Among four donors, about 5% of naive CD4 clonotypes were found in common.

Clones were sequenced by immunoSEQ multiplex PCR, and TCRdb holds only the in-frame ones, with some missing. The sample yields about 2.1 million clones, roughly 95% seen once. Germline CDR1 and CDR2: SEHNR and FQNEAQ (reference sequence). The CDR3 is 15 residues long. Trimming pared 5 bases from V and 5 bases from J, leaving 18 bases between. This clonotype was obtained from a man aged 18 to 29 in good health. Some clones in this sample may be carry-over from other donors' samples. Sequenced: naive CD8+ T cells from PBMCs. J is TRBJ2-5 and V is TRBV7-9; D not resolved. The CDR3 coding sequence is TGTGCCAGCAGCCCGCAATTTGACCGGTGGGAGACCCAGTACTTC. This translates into CASSPQFDRWETQYF.